This record covers a single TCR beta chain. Authors' data handling: Amplified reference gene primers provided the basis for estimating nucleated cell counts. Sequencing was performed with immunoSEQ multiplex PCR; in TCRdb, only in-frame clones are kept and a portion is missing. The V and J calls and clone size were taken over from that table, and D and trimming were inferred from the DNA. The sample records 45,000 to 70,000 clones, around 81% being singletons. This sample was included in a study of blood T cell repertoires in COVID-19. As for the study in general: COVID-19 samples from acute and convalescent phases originated in the United States, Italy and Spain.

Trimming cost V 6 bases and J 1 base, with 13 bases left between them. CDR3 length equals 15 residues. Germline CDR1 reads SGHNT; CDR2 reads YENEEA. The rearrangement joins TRBV11-3 to TRBJ2-1; possibly TRBD2 for D (6 bases). This clonotype was sampled from a man between 60 and 75 years old with acute or convalescent COVID-19. The material sequenced was peripheral blood. CDR3 bases: TGTGCCAGCAGTGCGGGGCCCTCTTCCTACAATGAGCAGTTCTTC. This gives the protein CASSAGPSSYNEQFF.